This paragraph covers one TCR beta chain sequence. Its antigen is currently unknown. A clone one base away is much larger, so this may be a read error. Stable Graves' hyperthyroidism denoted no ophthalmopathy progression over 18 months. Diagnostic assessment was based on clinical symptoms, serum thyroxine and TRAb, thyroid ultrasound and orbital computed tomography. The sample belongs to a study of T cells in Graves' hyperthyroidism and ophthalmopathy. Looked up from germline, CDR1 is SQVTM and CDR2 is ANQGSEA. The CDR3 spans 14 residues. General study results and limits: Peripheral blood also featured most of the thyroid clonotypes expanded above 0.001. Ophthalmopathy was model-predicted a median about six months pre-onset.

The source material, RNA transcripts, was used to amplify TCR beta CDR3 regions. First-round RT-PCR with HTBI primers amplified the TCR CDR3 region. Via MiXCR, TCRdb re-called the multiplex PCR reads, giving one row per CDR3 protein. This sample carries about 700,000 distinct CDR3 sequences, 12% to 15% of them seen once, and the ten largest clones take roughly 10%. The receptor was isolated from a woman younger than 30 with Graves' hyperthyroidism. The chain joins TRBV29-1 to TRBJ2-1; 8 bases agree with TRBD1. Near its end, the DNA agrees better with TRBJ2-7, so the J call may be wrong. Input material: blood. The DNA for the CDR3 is TGCAGCCTAACCACCGGGACAGGATACAATGAGCAGTACTTC. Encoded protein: CSLTTGTGYNEQYF.